These T cell receptor beta chains were read from a single sample in a study of T cells in localized non-small cell lung cancer. Measured with immunoSEQ multiplex PCR; TCRdb has only the in-frame clones, and not every one. The data hold 1,500 to 2,000 clones, with about 23% observed a single time. The sequences come from normal lung tissue next to the tumor, collected before any cancer treatment. These receptors all come from an older female donor with stage I lung adenocarcinoma. The CDR3 runs from the conserved cysteine through the conserved F or W. The D gene is left open where the match is weak. Size tells how often a clone was seen (once, few, many) or the class of an expanded clone, and some rows leave it out.

CDR3aa: CASSDRSKNIQYF
CDR3nt: TGTGCCAGTAGCGACAGGAGCAAAAACATTCAGTACTTC
abundance: .
d_gene: .
j_gene: TRBJ2-4
v_gene: TRBV19

CDR3aa: CASSPEFSRHYEQYF
CDR3nt: TGTGCCAGCAGCCCAGAGTTCAGCCGACACTACGAGCAGTACTTC
abundance: few
d_gene: .
j_gene: TRBJ2-7
v_gene: TRBV11-3

CDR3aa: CASSVDRTSGRGKVDEQFF
CDR3nt: TGTGCCAGCAGCGTAGACAGGACTAGCGGGAGAGGTAAGGTGGATGAGCAGTTCTTC
abundance: large
d_gene: TRBD2
j_gene: TRBJ2-1
v_gene: TRBV9

CDR3aa: CASQGLNQPQHF
CDR3nt: TGTGCCAGCCAGGGGCTCAATCAGCCCCAGCATTTT
abundance: medium-sized
d_gene: .
j_gene: TRBJ1-5
v_gene: TRBV28

CDR3aa: CASMRTGTNYGYTF
CDR3nt: TGTGCCAGTATGAGGACAGGAACTAACTATGGCTACACCTTC
abundance: .
d_gene: TRBD1
j_gene: TRBJ1-2
v_gene: TRBV19

CDR3aa: CASSLGLAATTDTQYF
CDR3nt: TGTGCCAGCAGTTTGGGACTAGCGGCTACCACAGATACGCAGTATTTT
abundance: few
d_gene: TRBD2
j_gene: TRBJ2-3
v_gene: TRBV25-1

CDR3aa: CASSFGWYRGRNTVHHYGYTF
CDR3nt: TGTGCCAGCAGTTTCGGGTGGTACAGGGGGCGGAATACCGTTCACCACTATGGCTACACCTTC
abundance: .
d_gene: TRBD1
j_gene: TRBJ1-2
v_gene: TRBV28

CDR3aa: CASSEPRDRAIGGYTF
CDR3nt: TGTGCCAGCAGCGAGCCTCGGGACAGGGCAATCGGGGGCTACACCTTC
abundance: few
d_gene: TRBD1
j_gene: TRBJ1-2
v_gene: TRBV9

CDR3aa: CASRPKEDTQYF
CDR3nt: TGTGCCAGCAGGCCCAAGGAAGATACGCAGTATTTT
abundance: .
d_gene: .
j_gene: TRBJ2-3
v_gene: TRBV9

CDR3aa: CASSDLASGANVLTF
CDR3nt: TGTGCCAGCAGTGACTTAGCGTCTGGGGCCAACGTCCTGACTTTC
abundance: few
d_gene: .
j_gene: TRBJ2-6
v_gene: TRBV9

CDR3aa: CASSTGQLNTEAFF
CDR3nt: TGTGCCAGCAGCACCGGGCAGCTGAACACTGAAGCTTTCTTT
abundance: .
d_gene: .
j_gene: TRBJ1-1
v_gene: TRBV9

CDR3aa: CASKPNGEKLFF
CDR3nt: TGTGCCAGTAAACCCAACGGGGAAAAACTGTTTTTT
abundance: large
d_gene: .
j_gene: TRBJ1-4
v_gene: TRBV19

CDR3aa: CASSRRASSYEQYF
CDR3nt: TGTGCCAGCAGCCGCCGGGCGAGCTCCTACGAGCAGTACTTC
abundance: .
d_gene: .
j_gene: TRBJ2-7
v_gene: TRBV14

CDR3aa: CASSSPPDSTYGYTF
CDR3nt: TGTGCCAGCAGCTCCCCGCCCGATTCGACCTATGGCTACACCTTC
abundance: .
d_gene: .
j_gene: TRBJ1-2
v_gene: TRBV28

CDR3aa: CASTLAVVRAGGFTGELFF
CDR3nt: TGTGCCAGCACCCTTGCCGTCGTCCGGGCAGGGGGCTTCACCGGGGAGCTGTTTTTT
abundance: .
d_gene: TRBD1
j_gene: TRBJ2-2
v_gene: TRBV11-3

CDR3aa: CASSASLAEQETQYF
CDR3nt: TGTGCCAGCAGCGCGTCTCTGGCCGAACAAGAGACCCAGTACTTC
abundance: few
d_gene: .
j_gene: TRBJ2-5
v_gene: TRBV9

CDR3aa: CASSPDGGTGELFF
CDR3nt: TGTGCCAGCTCACCAGACGGGGGCACCGGGGAGCTGTTTTTT
abundance: .
d_gene: .
j_gene: TRBJ2-2
v_gene: TRBV18

CDR3aa: CASRDRGQLAETQYF
CDR3nt: TGTGCCAGCAGAGACAGGGGGCAGTTAGCAGAGACCCAGTACTTC
abundance: .
d_gene: TRBD1
j_gene: TRBJ2-5
v_gene: TRBV2

CDR3aa: CASTPRTGVGEQYF
CDR3nt: TGTGCCAGCACCCCCCGGACAGGGGTAGGGGAGCAGTACTTC
abundance: .
d_gene: TRBD1
j_gene: TRBJ2-7
v_gene: TRBV28

CDR3aa: CASSSHGRSNTEAFF
CDR3nt: TGCGCCAGCAGCTCCCACGGGAGGAGTAACACTGAAGCTTTCTTT
abundance: .
d_gene: .
j_gene: TRBJ1-1
v_gene: TRBV5-1

CDR3aa: CATSREQGASGANVLTF
CDR3nt: TGTGCCACCAGCAGAGAGCAGGGGGCCTCCGGGGCCAACGTCCTGACTTTC
abundance: .
d_gene: TRBD1
j_gene: TRBJ2-6
v_gene: TRBV15

CDR3aa: CASSYSAGGWMNTQYF
CDR3nt: TGTGCCAGCAGTTACTCCGCAGGGGGCTGGATGAATACGCAGTATTTT
abundance: .
d_gene: TRBD1
j_gene: TRBJ2-3
v_gene: TRBV6-8

CDR3aa: CASSSTRTGSTDTQYF
CDR3nt: TGTGCCAGCAGTTCTACCCGGACAGGGAGCACAGATACGCAGTATTTT
abundance: .
d_gene: TRBD1
j_gene: TRBJ2-3
v_gene: TRBV28

CDR3aa: CASSLNAGEYNEQFF
CDR3nt: TGTGCCAGCAGCTTAAACGCGGGAGAGTACAATGAGCAGTTCTTC
abundance: few
d_gene: TRBD2
j_gene: TRBJ2-1
v_gene: TRBV11-3

CDR3aa: CASRTLGRANYGYTF
CDR3nt: TGTGCCAGCAGGACCCTAGGCAGGGCTAACTATGGCTACACCTTC
abundance: .
d_gene: .
j_gene: TRBJ1-2
v_gene: TRBV28

CDR3aa: CASSPGQDNYEQYF
CDR3nt: TGTGCCAGCAGCCCGGGACAGGATAACTACGAGCAGTACTTC
abundance: large
d_gene: TRBD1
j_gene: TRBJ2-7
v_gene: TRBV11-3

CDR3aa: CASSFISSSYNEQFF
CDR3nt: TGTGCCAGCAGTTTTATCAGTTCCTCCTACAATGAGCAGTTCTTC
abundance: few
d_gene: .
j_gene: TRBJ2-1
v_gene: TRBV6-8

CDR3aa: CASSQEGGAYGYTF
CDR3nt: TGCGCCAGCAGCCAAGAAGGGGGCGCCTATGGCTACACCTTC
abundance: .
d_gene: TRBD1
j_gene: TRBJ1-2
v_gene: TRBV4-1

CDR3aa: CASSLGSRAHTIYF
CDR3nt: TGTGCCAGCAGCTTGGGGTCCAGGGCGCACACCATATATTTT
abundance: few
d_gene: .
j_gene: TRBJ1-3
v_gene: TRBV11-3

CDR3aa: CASSTGTYSGNTIYF
CDR3nt: TGTGCCAGTAGTACCGGGACATACTCTGGAAACACCATATATTTT
abundance: large
d_gene: .
j_gene: TRBJ1-3
v_gene: TRBV19

CDR3aa: CASLKVGTDPYNEQFF
CDR3nt: TGTGCCAGTCTTAAGGTCGGCACAGACCCATACAATGAGCAGTTCTTC
abundance: .
d_gene: .
j_gene: TRBJ2-1
v_gene: TRBV19

CDR3aa: CASSLWAGSPETQYF
CDR3nt: TGTGCCAGCAGCTTATGGGCCGGGAGTCCTGAGACCCAGTACTTC
abundance: medium-sized
d_gene: .
j_gene: TRBJ2-5
v_gene: TRBV11-3

CDR3aa: CASSVEGDTQYF
CDR3nt: TGTGCCAGCAGCGTAGAAGGAGATACGCAGTATTTT
abundance: .
d_gene: .
j_gene: TRBJ2-3
v_gene: TRBV9

CDR3aa: CASSFLANEQFF
CDR3nt: TGTGCCAGCAGTTTCCTAGCCAATGAGCAGTTCTTC
abundance: .
d_gene: .
j_gene: TRBJ2-1
v_gene: TRBV28

CDR3aa: CASSLDQRSSYNEQFF
CDR3nt: TGTGCCAGCAGCTTGGACCAGCGGAGCTCCTACAATGAGCAGTTCTTC
abundance: hyperexpanded
d_gene: .
j_gene: TRBJ2-1
v_gene: TRBV11-3

CDR3aa: CSVGTSGYNEQFF
CDR3nt: TGCAGCGTCGGGACTAGCGGGTACAATGAGCAGTTCTTC
abundance: large
d_gene: TRBD2
j_gene: TRBJ2-1
v_gene: TRBV29-1

CDR3aa: CASSFLAGTDTQYF
CDR3nt: TGTGCCAGCAGTTTCCTAGCGGGGACAGATACGCAGTATTTT
abundance: large
d_gene: TRBD2
j_gene: TRBJ2-3
v_gene: TRBV28

CDR3aa: CASSLSGKPYEQYF
CDR3nt: TGTGCCAGCAGCCTTAGCGGGAAACCCTACGAGCAGTACTTC
abundance: .
d_gene: TRBD2
j_gene: TRBJ2-7
v_gene: TRBV7-6

CDR3aa: CASSPRQGGANVLTF
CDR3nt: TGTGCCAGCAGTCCCCGACAGGGAGGGGCCAACGTCCTGACTTTC
abundance: .
d_gene: TRBD1
j_gene: TRBJ2-6
v_gene: TRBV28

CDR3aa: CASSPGTGTSYEQYF
CDR3nt: TGTGCCAGCTCACCTGGGACAGGGACCTCCTACGAGCAGTACTTC
abundance: .
d_gene: TRBD1
j_gene: TRBJ2-7
v_gene: TRBV18

CDR3aa: CASSVERWGARNEQFF
CDR3nt: TGTGCCAGCAGCGTAGAGCGGTGGGGGGCTCGCAATGAGCAGTTCTTC
abundance: few
d_gene: .
j_gene: TRBJ2-1
v_gene: TRBV9

CDR3aa: CASSDRGEAGGSDTQYF
CDR3nt: TGTGCCAGCAGTGACAGGGGAGAGGCGGGAGGATCAGATACGCAGTATTTT
abundance: few
d_gene: .
j_gene: TRBJ2-3
v_gene: TRBV6-8

CDR3aa: CASGQSRDRVQSSYNEQFF
CDR3nt: TGTGCTAGTGGGCAGTCCCGGGACAGGGTTCAATCGTCCTACAATGAGCAGTTCTTC
abundance: .
d_gene: TRBD1
j_gene: TRBJ2-1
v_gene: TRBV12-5

CDR3aa: CASSLAGRPSGNTIYF
CDR3nt: TGTGCCAGCAGCTTGGCGGGCCGCCCCTCTGGAAACACCATATATTTT
abundance: few
d_gene: .
j_gene: TRBJ1-3
v_gene: TRBV7-5

CDR3aa: CASSPPLGEGNEQFF
CDR3nt: TGTGCCAGCAGTCCCCCCTTAGGGGAGGGGAATGAGCAGTTCTTC
abundance: .
d_gene: TRBD2
j_gene: TRBJ2-1
v_gene: TRBV28

CDR3aa: CSVTSGRDFNEQFF
CDR3nt: TGCAGCGTGACTAGCGGGAGAGATTTCAATGAGCAGTTCTTC
abundance: .
d_gene: TRBD2
j_gene: TRBJ2-1
v_gene: TRBV29-1

CDR3aa: CASRAGHSGNTIYF
CDR3nt: TGTGCCTCCCGGGCAGGGCACTCTGGAAACACCATATATTTT
abundance: few
d_gene: .
j_gene: TRBJ1-3
v_gene: TRBV12-2

CDR3aa: CASSPPGGNGDTQYF
CDR3nt: TGTGCCAGCTCACCACCGGGCGGGAACGGAGATACGCAGTATTTT
abundance: .
d_gene: .
j_gene: TRBJ2-3
v_gene: TRBV18